Listed here are 22 T cell receptor beta chains from one sample, sequenced in a study of T cells in Graves' hyperthyroidism and ophthalmopathy. Amplified TCR beta CDR3 regions came from RNA transcripts. HTBI primers drove first-round RT-PCR of the TCR CDR3. TCRdb reanalysed the multiplex PCR reads using MiXCR and keeps one entry per CDR3 protein. The table has around 520,000 distinct CDR3 sequences, approximately 15% seen once. Sequencing used blood. All receptors come from a woman between 35 and 50 years old with Graves' hyperthyroidism.

This clonotype occurred many times. The chain has TRBV7-2 and TRBJ1-2, with a weak D call TRBD1 (5 bases). V was cut by 1 base and J by 8 bases, with 14 bases left in between. Germline V gene sequence: CDR1 SGHTA, CDR2 FQGNSA. The CDR3 runs 14 residues. The CDR3 DNA sequence: TGTGCCAGCAGCTTAGTTACAGGAGGACGAGGCTACACCTTC. Protein sequence: CASSLVTGGRGYTF. Drawing the rest from reference TRBV7-2 and TRBJ1-2, the complete variable domain is GAGVSQSPSNKVTEKGKDVELRCDPISGHTALYWYRQSLGQGLEFLIYFQGNSAPDKSGLPSDRFSAERTGGSVSTLTIQRTQQEDSAVYLCASSLVTGGRGYTFGSGTRLTVV.

This clonotype was recorded a few times. The chain carries TRBV19 and TRBJ1-5, with 8 positions matching TRBD1. In germline, CDR1 is LNHDA, CDR2 SQIVND (reference sequence). The junction had 20 bases not matched to a gene; V was cut back by 3 bases and J by 10 bases. This CDR3 has 18 residues. CDR3 in DNA: TGTGCCAGTAGTATTAGGGGGCCTGGACAGGGCATCAAATCACCCCAGCATTTT. This translates into CASSIRGPGQGIKSPQHF.

This clonotype is a singleton in its sample. The V and J genes are TRBV5-1 and TRBJ2-7, with 8 bases identical to TRBD1. The CDR3 totals 18 residues. Germline loops: CDR1 SGHRS, CDR2 YFSETQ. V dropped 6 bases and J dropped 1; count of bases not matched to a gene: 18. The DNA for the CDR3 is TGCGCCAGCATCAGGCTGGCAGGGGGCACGTGTCGTTCCTACGAGCAGTACTTC. Translation gives CASIRLAGGTCRSYEQYF.

This clonotype showed up just a few times. This chain links TRBV2 with TRBJ2-3; a possible D gene is TRBD1 (5 bases). Trimming removed 1 base at V and 4 bases at J, with 12 bases between. The CDR3 runs to 15 residues. From germline, CDR1 is SNHLY and CDR2 FYNNEI. CDR3 protein: CASSEVKGWADTQYF. CDR3 DNA: TGTGCCAGCAGTGAAGTAAAGGGGTGGGCAGATACGCAGTATTTT.

Many counts were recorded for this clonotype. The DNA for the CDR3 is TGTGCCAGCAGCCAAACCCCCGGGACAGGGTATGGCTACACCTTC. Translated, it gives CASSQTPGTGYGYTF. The chain couples TRBV3-1 to TRBJ1-2; 9 bases fit TRBD1. Germline assignment: CDR1 LGHDT and CDR2 YNNKEL (reference sequence). The CDR3 contains 15 residues. With V trimmed by 2 bases and J by 5 bases, 6 bases remained unmatched.

The CDR3 DNA is TGTGCCAGCCGGAGGACTAGCGGGGTCGCGACCTCAAAAAACATTCAGTACTTC. Residues: CASRRTSGVATSKNIQYF. The chain recombines TRBV27 with TRBJ2-4, with TRBD2 matching 12 bases. The germline CDR1 and CDR2 sequences are MNHEY and SMNVEV (reference sequence). The CDR3 spans 18 residues. V lost 8 bases, J lost 4 bases, and 15 bases stayed unmatched.

This clonotype occurred many times. The rearrangement links TRBV7-3 to TRBJ2-2; no clear D. From germline, CDR1 is SGHTA and CDR2 FQGTGA. V was shortened by 1 base and J by 3 bases, with 6 bases between the two germline ends. This CDR3 spans 14 amino acids. This CDR3 is CASSLMSYTGELFF. CDR3 bases: TGTGCCAGCAGCTTAATGAGCTACACCGGGGAGCTGTTTTTT.

This clonotype appeared many times. The chain uses TRBV2 and TRBJ2-2; 9 positions match TRBD1. CDR1 is SNHLY, CDR2 FYNNEI, per germline. The CDR3 spans 14 residues. V shed 5 bases and J 6 bases; nucleotides not matched to a gene: 4. CDR3 in DNA: TGTGCCAGCAGTCAGACAGGGGGGTCCGGGGAGCTGTTTTTT. Residues: CASSQTGGSGELFF.

This clonotype was observed a few times. This chain uses TRBV7-2 with TRBJ1-2; TRBD1 aligns across 7 bases. This CDR3 has 14 residues. Germline trimming cut 7 bases from V and 5 bases from J; bases unmatched to any gene: 10. CDR1 and CDR2 from the germline V gene are SGHTA and FQGNSA. The CDR3 region has the DNA TGTGCCAGCAAAACAGGGGCCGACGATTATGGCTACACCTTC. Protein product: CASKTGADDYGYTF.

The gene calls are TRBV9 and TRBJ2-3, with D perhaps matching TRBD1 or TRBD2 (5 bases each). Per the germline V gene, CDR1 is SGDLS and CDR2 is YYNGEE. CDR3 length: 15 residues. Trimming cost V 4 bases and J 0 bases, with 12 bases left between them. Written as DNA, the CDR3 is TGTGCCAGCAGCCGAGGGGTTACTAGCACAGATACGCAGTATTTT. Amino acid sequence: CASSRGVTSTDTQYF.

In this sample, this clonotype turned up many times. The CDR3 region is CASSFLHTGRAGELFF. CDR3 DNA sequence: TGTGCCAGCAGTTTTCTTCACACAGGGCGTGCCGGGGAGCTGTTTTTT. This sequence joins TRBV12-3 or TRBV12-4 and TRBJ2-2, with a weak D call TRBD1 (6 bases). Deletions cut 3 bases from V and 6 bases from J, with 17 bases between. The CDR3 spans 16 residues.

This clonotype has ten or more counts. This chain joins TRBV4-1 and TRBJ1-2; tentative D call: TRBD1 (5 bases). This CDR3 spans 15 amino acids. The germline V gene encodes CDR1 MGHRA and CDR2 YSYEKL. Trimming cost V 2 bases and J 4 bases, with 14 bases left between them. The CDR3 DNA reads TGCGCCAGCAGCCAAAACGACGGACAAATCTATGGCTACACCTTC. Protein product: CASSQNDGQIYGYTF.

This clonotype was counted ten times or more. CDR3 residues: CASSQDRRGLTGELFF. The DNA of the CDR3 is TGTGCCAGCAGCCAAGATAGGAGGGGGCTCACCGGGGAGCTGTTTTTT. J is TRBJ2-2 and V is TRBV3-1; perhaps TRBD1 as D (7 bases). Germline lookup yields CDR1 LGHDT and CDR2 YNNKEL (reference sequence). This CDR3 is 16 amino acids long. The germline V and J ends were trimmed by 0 bases and 4 bases, with 12 bases remaining between them.

This clonotype came up a few times. The chain recombines TRBV5-1 with TRBJ2-7, with a tentative D call TRBD1 (5 bases). The CDR3 runs to 13 residues. Germline V gene data show CDR1 as SGHRS and CDR2 as YFSETQ. Trimming shortened V by 5 bases and J by 2 bases, and 11 bases separated the two germline ends. CDR3 in amino acids: CASRSDSAYEQYF. The CDR3 bases are TGCGCCAGCAGATCCGACAGTGCCTACGAGCAGTACTTC.

About this clonotype: With a much larger clone just one base away, this may be a read error. In this CDR3 the conserved last residue, phenylalanine or tryptophan, is missing, so a read error is likely. The chain joins TRBV28 to TRBJ2-2; 8 nucleotides agree with TRBD2. The V segment lost 6 bases and the J segment 8 bases; nucleotides outside the gene matches: 11. The CDR3 covers 15 residues. Germline assignment: CDR1 MDHEN and CDR2 SYDVKM. The CDR3 DNA follows: TGTGCCAGCAGCCCCCCTCCCGGGACTAGTGGGGAGCTGTTTTCT. It yields the protein CASSPPPGTSGELFS.

The chain carries TRBV20-1 and TRBJ2-7; D not certain. This CDR3 contains 13 residues. The germline V and J ends were trimmed by 0 bases and 4 bases, with 10 bases remaining between them. Germline CDR1 reads DFQATT; CDR2 reads SNEGSKA (reference sequence). The CDR3 region is CSARDRLLYEQYF. The CDR3 region has the DNA TGCAGTGCTAGAGATCGGCTCCTTTACGAGCAGTACTTC.

This clonotype was detected ten times or more. The chain couples TRBV28 to TRBJ2-4; 12 nucleotides line up with TRBD2. The CDR3 extends over 18 amino acids. After removal of 3 bases from V and 1 base from J, the junction contained 7 bases not matched to a gene. Germline loops: CDR1 MDHEN, CDR2 SYDVKM. The DNA of the CDR3 is TGTGCCAGCAGTTTTCTAGCGGGAGGGCCTGGGGCCAAAAACATTCAGTACTTC. It encodes CASSFLAGGPGAKNIQYF.

This clonotype was seen at least ten times. The chain couples TRBV6-1 to TRBJ2-2; weak D call: TRBD1 (5 bases). V lost 4 bases, J lost 0 bases, and 12 bases lay in between. The germline V gene encodes CDR1 MNHNS and CDR2 SASEGT. This CDR3 region has 16 residues. CDR3 bases: TGTGCCAGCAGTGCCAGGACACCCCCGAACACCGGGGAGCTGTTTTTT. Translating it yields CASSARTPPNTGELFF.

This clonotype has at least ten counts. V and J are TRBV3-1 and TRBJ2-5, with 8 positions matching TRBD2. Germline CDR1 is LGHDT and CDR2 is YNNKEL (reference sequence). Trimming cost V 0 bases and J 5 bases; bases outside gene matches: 8. This CDR3 comprises 16 residues. CDR3 residues: CASSQDFAGGLETQYF. CDR3 sequence (DNA): TGTGCCAGCAGCCAAGATTTCGCGGGAGGCCTGGAGACCCAGTACTTC.

This chain links TRBV19 with TRBJ2-7, with 9 bases matching TRBD2. With V trimmed by 2 bases and J by 3 bases, 5 bases remained unmatched. This CDR3 is 15 amino acids long. Germline CDR1 reads LNHDA; CDR2 reads SQIVND (reference sequence). CDR3 DNA sequence: TGTGCCAGTAGTATATTGGCTAGCGGGAACTACGAGCAGTACTTC. It specifies CASSILASGNYEQYF.

This clonotype has at least ten counts. The chain recombines TRBV3-1 with TRBJ2-7; no firm D call. CDR1 and CDR2 (germline): LGHDT, YNNKEL (reference sequence). V dropped 1 base and J dropped 6 bases, with 16 bases sitting between them. The CDR3 length is 15 residues. CDR3 in amino acids: CASSQVTQVRLEQYF. DNA for the CDR3: TGTGCCAGCAGCCAAGTCACCCAGGTGAGACTCGAGCAGTACTTC.

This clonotype appeared many times. The chain has TRBV7-2 and TRBJ2-7, with D unresolved. From germline, CDR1 is SGHTA and CDR2 FQGNSA. V lost 6 bases to trimming and J lost 0 bases, with 12 bases between them. The CDR3 runs 14 residues. The CDR3 bases are TGTGCCAGCAGTCCCCCGGTCAGCTCCTACGAGCAGTACTTC. Translation gives CASSPPVSSYEQYF.